This T cell receptor beta chain is drawn from a study of OX40 agonist ivuxolimab in advanced cancers. Method: immunoSEQ multiplex PCR; TCRdb's copy keeps in-frame clones and lacks some. The sample records fewer than 100,000 clones, roughly 84% being singletons. V trimming: 5 bases; J trimming: 0 bases; junction bases outside the gene matches: 4. The germline V gene has CDR1 LGHNT and CDR2 FRNRAP. This CDR3 is built from 15 residues. This rearrangement joins TRBV12-5 to TRBJ1-5; 7 positions match TRBD1. The sample in question was CD4+ or CD8+ T cells sorted from blood, obtained in a trial of the OX40 agonist ivuxolimab. This TCR was sampled from an adult with an advanced solid tumor such as melanoma, head and neck, liver or kidney cancer. This chain's CDR3 is CASGPGTASNQPQHF. The CDR3 DNA sequence: TGTGCTAGTGGTCCCGGGACAGCTAGCAATCAGCCCCAGCATTTT. Full variable domain (rest looked up from reference TRBV12-5 and TRBJ1-5): DARVTQTPRHKVTEMGQEVTMRCQPILGHNTVFWYRQTMMQGLELLAYFRNRAPLDDSGMPKDRFSAEMPDATLATLKIQPSEPRDSAVYFCASGPGTASNQPQHFGDGTRLSIL.